This TCR beta chain was sequenced during a study of blood T cell repertoires in COVID-19. Overall study context: Whether acute or convalescent, the COVID-19 samples came from the United States, Italy and Spain. From T cells, B-cell-depleted T cells, or PBMCs came the material, which was cDNA or gDNA.

This CDR3 contains 13 residues. Per the germline V gene, CDR1 is MNHNS and CDR2 is SASEGT. The V segment lost 1 base and the J segment 8 bases; nucleotides outside the gene matches: 3. In the authors' workflow: Scientists estimated how many nucleated cells there were by amplifying reference gene primers. The protocol was immunoSEQ multiplex PCR, while the TCRdb copy is restricted to in-frame clones and leaves out a portion. V, J and clone size are taken as reported in that table, and D and trimming were inferred from the DNA itself. This table has 150,000 or so clones, under 95% appearing once. The sample taken for sequencing was peripheral blood. This receptor was identified in a man aged 18 to 30 with acute or convalescent COVID-19. The gene calls are TRBV6-1 and TRBJ1-1; 8 bases agree with TRBD1. The CDR3 coding sequence is TGTGCCAGCAGTGAAGTCTGGACAGGGGAAGCTTTCTTT. Translated, it gives CASSEVWTGEAFF.